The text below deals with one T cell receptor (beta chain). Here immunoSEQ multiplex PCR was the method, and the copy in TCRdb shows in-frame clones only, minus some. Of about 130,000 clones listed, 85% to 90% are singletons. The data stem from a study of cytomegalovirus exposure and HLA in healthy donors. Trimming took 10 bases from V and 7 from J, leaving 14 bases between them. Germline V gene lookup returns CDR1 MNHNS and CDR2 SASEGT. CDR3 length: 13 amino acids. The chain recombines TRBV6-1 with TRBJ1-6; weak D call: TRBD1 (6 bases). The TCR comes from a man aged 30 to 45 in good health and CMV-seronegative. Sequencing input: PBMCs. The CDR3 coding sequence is TGTGCCACCGTAGGACAGAAAAATTCACCCCTCCACTTT. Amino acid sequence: CATVGQKNSPLHF.